This T cell receptor (beta chain) was sequenced during a study of cytomegalovirus exposure and HLA in healthy donors. Study as a whole: In terms of ancestry, the Caucasian-associated cluster contained roughly four fifths of the approximately 400 genotyped donors.

13 Jbeta primers and 60 Vbeta primers were used for the PCR. Sequencing was performed with immunoSEQ multiplex PCR; in TCRdb, only in-frame clones are kept and a portion is missing. This sample has 95,000 to 150,000 clones; over 60% occur once, and the top ten carry 6.5% to 9%. On this clone: The target antigen is unknown.

The CDR3 length is 17 residues. Per germline, CDR1 SGHVS and CDR2 FQNEAQ. The V and J ends lost 5 bases and 4 bases respectively, with 18 bases between them. Notes on the study in general: A missense DCLRE1C variant was associated with V- and J-gene trimming of TCR beta chains in a later analysis, and an independent cohort replicated the association. Per published accounts, TCR beta sequences correctly predicted the HLA-A and HLA-B alleles of most subjects. The study assumed roughly uniform donor sequencing depth for presence/absence analyses.

Sequencing was carried out using PBMCs. This clonotype originated in a woman between 35 and 50 years old in good health and CMV-seropositive. V is TRBV7-8 and J is TRBJ2-6; D is possibly TRBD1 (8 bases). CDR3 in amino acids: CASSIRTGRVGANVLTF. The CDR3 DNA sequence: TGTGCCAGCAGCATAAGGACAGGGAGGGTCGGGGCCAACGTCCTGACTTTC. Using reference TRBV7-8 and TRBJ2-6 for the parts outside the CDR3, the full variable domain is GAGVSQSPRYKVAKRGQDVALRCDPISGHVSLFWYQQALGQGPEFLTYFQNEAQLDKSGLPSDRFFAERPEGSVSTLKIQRTQQEDSAVYLCASSIRTGRVGANVLTFGAGSRLTVL.